The 25 T cell receptor beta chains in this list originate from one sample, sequenced in a study of neurological immune-mediated disorders. Sample time point: longitudinal time-point 3. MiXCR was run by TCRdb on the 5' RACE reads, yielding one entry per CDR3 protein. The table has approximately 47,000 distinct CDR3 sequences, approximately 11% seen once. Sequencing input: PBMCs. The receptors shown here come from a male donor with HTLV-1-associated myelopathy (HAM/TSP).

This clonotype was seen at least ten times. As DNA, the CDR3 is TGCAGTGCTAGTTCTGGACAGGGAAATCAGCCCCAGCATTTT. Amino acid sequence: CSASSGQGNQPQHF. V usage is TRBV20-1 and J usage is TRBJ1-5, with TRBD1 matching 8 bases. CDR3 length equals 14 residues. The V and J ends lost 3 bases and 4 bases, in that order; junction bases with no gene match: 5. Germline CDR1 and CDR2: DFQATT and SNEGSKA (reference sequence).

This clonotype was found many times. The chain employs TRBV18 and TRBJ2-6, with unresolved D. Trimming removed 6 bases at V and 0 bases at J, with 6 bases between. Germline-derived CDR1 and CDR2 are KGHSH and LQKENI. This CDR3 has 14 residues. The CDR3 coding sequence is TGTGCCAGCTCTCCTACCTCTGGGGCCAACGTCCTGACTTTC. The encoded protein is CASSPTSGANVLTF.

The chain is built from TRBV20-1 and TRBJ2-5, with TRBD1 identical over 7 bases. V was pared by 5 bases and J by 6 bases, with 9 bases of the junction left unmatched. The CDR3 spans 13 residues. Looked up from germline, CDR1 is DFQATT and CDR2 is SNEGSKA (reference sequence). The CDR3 DNA reads as TGCAGTGCTCCAACAGGGGCGACGCAGACCCAGTACTTC. It translates to CSAPTGATQTQYF.

Comments on this clonotype: This could be a read error, since a much larger clone is one nucleotide away. The rearrangement uses TRBV27 and TRBJ2-7; 7 nucleotides agree with TRBD2. V lost 5 bases and J lost 4; bases outside the gene matches: 2. The germline V gene encodes CDR1 MNHEY and CDR2 SMNVEV (reference sequence). The CDR3 extends over 12 amino acids. CDR3 bases: TGTGCCAGCAGTACGGGGGGTTACGAGCAGTACTTC. Translated, it gives CASSTGGYEQYF.

This clonotype was seen at least ten times. The chain carries TRBV5-6 and TRBJ2-3; D remains unclear. The V gene lost 3 bases and the J gene lost 4 bases, with 15 bases spanning the gap. Looked up from germline, CDR1 is SGHDT and CDR2 is YYEEEE. The CDR3 runs 15 residues. This CDR3 is CASSYRTSRSDTQYF. CDR3 DNA: TGTGCCAGCAGCTACCGGACGAGTAGATCAGATACGCAGTATTTT.

This clonotype occurred many times. The CDR3 region is CATSRGDAEAFF. Written as DNA, the CDR3 is TGTGCCACCAGCAGGGGGGACGCTGAAGCTTTCTTT. This chain joins TRBV15 and TRBJ1-1; D may be TRBD1 (5 bases). The V and J ends lost 3 bases and 6 bases respectively, with 8 bases between them. CDR1 and CDR2 from the germline V gene are LNHNV and YYDKDF (reference sequence). The CDR3 runs to 12 residues.

This clonotype was detected a few times. In DNA, the CDR3 is TGCGCCAGCAGCGATATACAGGGGGCCGAAGCTTTCTTT. Amino acids: CASSDIQGAEAFF. The rearrangement links TRBV10-2 to TRBJ1-1; 9 nucleotides align to TRBD1. Germline-derived CDR1 and CDR2 are WSHSY and SAAADI. The CDR3 sequence is 13 residues long. The ends lost 6 bases at V and 8 bases at J; junction bases unmatched: 7.

This clonotype was detected many times. J is TRBJ2-1 and V is TRBV4-3; tentative D call: TRBD2 (6 bases). Per germline, CDR1 LGHNA and CDR2 YSLEER. There are 19 residues in the CDR3. V lost 1 base, J lost 2 bases, and 21 bases lay in between. The CDR3 region is CASSQVGIIMGGTYNEQFF. The CDR3 DNA follows: TGCGCCAGCAGCCAAGTGGGAATAATAATGGGGGGAACCTACAATGAGCAGTTCTTC.

In this sample, this clonotype turned up many times. The rearrangement links TRBV5-5 to TRBJ2-1; 8 bases align to TRBD2. The germline gives CDR1 SGHKS, CDR2 YYEKEE (reference sequence). V lost 1 base, J lost 9 bases, and 9 bases stayed unmatched. The CDR3 sequence is 15 residues long. The DNA of the CDR3 is TGTGCCAGCAGCTTGAATCTAGCGGGTGTAGGTGAGCAGTTCTTC. Residues: CASSLNLAGVGEQFF.

The table lists this clonotype with many counts. The chain has TRBV5-1 and TRBJ1-2, with D perhaps matching TRBD1 (6 bases). From germline, CDR1 is SGHRS and CDR2 YFSETQ. The CDR3 has 14 amino acids. V lost 1 base to trimming and J lost 4 bases, with 11 bases between them. The CDR3: CASSLTGGSYGYTF. DNA of the CDR3: TGCGCCAGCAGCTTGACTGGGGGCAGCTATGGCTACACCTTC.

Ten or more counts support this clonotype. The chain uses TRBV7-2 and TRBJ2-5, with 7 positions matching TRBD1. The V gene end was trimmed by 2 bases and the J gene end by 4 bases; junction bases not matched to a gene: 4. CDR3 length: 14 residues. CDR1 SGHTA and CDR2 FQGNSA come from the germline V gene. The DNA of the CDR3 is TGTGCCAGCAGCTTACTAGGGGGCCGAGAGACCCAGTACTTC. Translating gives CASSLLGGRETQYF.

This clonotype was seen at least ten times. J is TRBJ1-4 and V is TRBV5-1; no clear D. There are 16 residues in the CDR3. V lost 0 bases, J lost 5 bases, and 14 bases lay in between. Germline assignment: CDR1 SGHRS and CDR2 YFSETQ. The CDR3 DNA reads TGCGCCAGCAGCTTGGCCGTATCCGGCGGGAATGAAAAACTGTTTTTT. This translates into CASSLAVSGGNEKLFF.

This clonotype appeared many times. The rearrangement joins TRBV9 to TRBJ2-1, with TRBD1 identical over 8 bases. This CDR3 comprises 14 residues. With V trimmed by 0 bases and J by 9 bases, 5 bases remained unmatched. Germline CDR1 and CDR2: SGDLS and YYNGEE. The CDR3 DNA reads as TGTGCCAGCAGCGTAGTAGACAGGGGCGTTGAGCAGTTCTTC. It codes for CASSVVDRGVEQFF.

Ten or more counts support this clonotype. The chain recombines TRBV20-1 with TRBJ2-7; D is unresolved. The CDR3 extends over 11 amino acids. Trimming cost V 3 bases and J 3 bases, with 6 bases left between them. Germline V CDR1 and CDR2: DFQATT, SNEGSKA (reference sequence). For the CDR3, the DNA is TGCAGTGCTAGTCGCAGCTACGAGCAGTACTTC. This translates into CSASRSYEQYF.

This clonotype showed up many times. V usage is TRBV4-3 and J usage is TRBJ2-7; 11 nucleotides align to TRBD2. Germline V gene data show CDR1 as LGHNA and CDR2 as YSLEER. The CDR3 extends over 15 amino acids. V shed 4 bases, J shed 3 bases, and the junction held 5 bases outside the gene matches. The DNA of the CDR3 is TGCGCCAGCAGCCTAAGCCTAGCGGGGGGCTACGAGCAGTACTTC. It translates to CASSLSLAGGYEQYF.

At least ten counts were recorded for this clonotype. The rearrangement joins TRBV5-1 to TRBJ1-3, with TRBD1 matching 9 bases. J gave up 6 bases and V 3 bases, and 4 bases lay outside the gene matches. This CDR3 region has 14 residues. Looked up from germline, CDR1 is SGHRS and CDR2 is YFSETQ. CDR3 nucleotides: TGCGCCAGCAGCTCGACAGGGGGGGTAAACACCATATATTTT. This translates into CASSSTGGVNTIYF.

The rearrangement links TRBV6-5 to TRBJ1-4; a possible D gene is TRBD1 (5 bases). V dropped 6 bases and J dropped 0 bases, with 11 bases sitting between them. CDR3 length: 15 amino acids. The germline V gene encodes CDR1 MNHEY and CDR2 SVGAGI. As DNA, the CDR3 is TGTGCCAGCAGGAAAAGGGGTTCAACTAATGAAAAACTGTTTTTT. Translating gives CASRKRGSTNEKLFF.

This clonotype occurred many times. The chain has TRBV15 and TRBJ1-3; D is unresolved. The CDR3 runs to 16 residues. Deletions cut 5 bases from V and 0 bases from J, with 14 bases between. From germline, CDR1 is LNHNV and CDR2 YYDKDF (reference sequence). The CDR3 DNA reads as TGTGCCACCAGCCGCCTCCCGGCGTTCTCTGGAAACACCATATATTTT. It specifies CATSRLPAFSGNTIYF.

The chain combines TRBV20-1 with TRBJ2-5; no clear D gene. The CDR3 loop spans 16 amino acids. Germline values: CDR1 DFQATT, CDR2 SNEGSKA (reference sequence). The ends were cut back, 0 bases at V and 2 bases at J, with 16 bases in the middle. CDR3 DNA sequence: TGCAGTGCTAGAGACCCTTTCGGGCGGCGGCAAGAGACCCAGTACTTC. Protein sequence: CSARDPFGRRQETQYF.

The CDR3 nucleotides are TGTGCCAGCAGCGCCCAGGGGGACAGAAACTATGGCTACACCTTC. This encodes CASSAQGDRNYGYTF. This chain joins TRBV7-2 and TRBJ1-2; 7 bases are a match to TRBD1. This CDR3 has 15 amino acids. J gave up 2 bases and V 5 bases, and 8 bases lay outside the gene matches. Germline values: CDR1 SGHTA, CDR2 FQGNSA.

The chain combines TRBV6-1 with TRBJ2-7, with a possible D match to TRBD1 (5 bases). In germline, CDR1 is MNHNS, CDR2 SASEGT. The CDR3 length is 14 residues. The germline V and J ends were trimmed by 6 bases and 5 bases, with 17 bases remaining between them. CDR3 nucleotide sequence: TGTGCCAGCAGCCTAAGCCCCAGGGCCAACGAGCAGTACTTC. Its translation: CASSLSPRANEQYF.

This clonotype has a count of ten or more. V usage is TRBV7-2 and J usage is TRBJ2-3, with D possibly TRBD2 on 6 matching bases. This CDR3 is built from 12 residues. The V gene's germline CDR1 is SGHTA and CDR2 FQGNSA. Trimming pared 3 bases from V and 10 bases from J, leaving 11 bases between. The CDR3 coding sequence is TGTGCCAGCAGCTTCACTAGCCTGGCGCAGTATTTT. Its protein is CASSFTSLAQYF.

This clonotype was seen at least ten times. The J gene is TRBJ2-1, the V gene TRBV7-3, with 9 bases identical to TRBD2. The CDR3 is 15 residues long. Germline CDR1 and CDR2: SGHTA and FQGTGA. V lost 2 bases to trimming and J lost 7 bases; unmatched junction nucleotides: 6. The CDR3 spells CASSLGVAGVNEQFF. DNA of the CDR3: TGTGCCAGCAGCTTAGGGGTAGCGGGGGTGAATGAGCAGTTCTTC.

Concerning this clonotype: A much larger clone sits a single nucleotide away, making a read error possible. The chain uses TRBV2 and TRBJ1-2, with D uncertain. Germline V lookup: CDR1 SNHLY, CDR2 FYNNEI. The CDR3 extends over 14 amino acids. CDR3 loop: CVSSAHREAGGYTF. CDR3 coding DNA: TGTGTCAGCAGTGCCCACCGGGAAGCGGGAGGCTACACCTTC.

There are many counts of this clonotype. The chain carries TRBV3-1 and TRBJ1-5; D is ambiguous. In germline, CDR1 is LGHDT, CDR2 YNNKEL (reference sequence). The CDR3 runs 17 residues. V was pared by 0 bases and J by 1 base, with 13 bases between. CDR3 coding DNA: TGTGCCAGCAGCCAAGATTACCGGGTAGAGAGCAATCAGCCCCAGCATTTT. Its protein product is CASSQDYRVESNQPQHF. Filled out from reference TRBV3-1 and TRBJ1-5, the complete variable domain reads DTAVSQTPKYLVTQMGNDKSIKCEQNLGHDTMYWYKQDSKKFLKIMFSYNNKELIINETVPNRFSPKSPDKAHLNLHINSLELGDSAVYFCASSQDYRVESNQPQHFGDGTRLSIL.